The rows below give T cell receptor beta chains drawn from one sample of a study of T cell clonotyping in hematopoietic cell transplantation. Clones were sequenced by immunoSEQ multiplex PCR, and TCRdb holds only the in-frame ones, with some missing. The data hold tens of thousands of clones, with 90% to 96% observed a single time. The source material was peripheral blood mononuclear cells, sampled before stem cell transplant. The source of these receptors is a woman aged 45-60 years with acute myeloid leukemia. Some clones in this sample may be carry-over from other donors' samples. Both conserved end residues are trimmed from each CDR3. Fields, in order: clone size, J gene, V gene, CDR3 protein. Only part of the rows carry a size: once, few, many, or a class if the clone is expanded.

-,TRBJ2-1,TRBV5-1,ASSPLEFNEQF
-,TRBJ1-5,TRBV2,ASSVVSQPQH
-,TRBJ1-5,TRBV30,AWEEGLGQPQH
-,TRBJ1-2,TRBV30,AWSRMRGYT
-,TRBJ2-2,TRBV9,ASSVSGGAAGELF
once,TRBJ1-4,TRBV28,ASMGNEKLF
-,TRBJ2-1,TRBV5-1,ASSLAGSGRTGGEQF
-,TRBJ2-5,TRBV27,ASSLEEGHLETQY
-,TRBJ1-1,TRBV5-5,ASRRGRAEAF
-,TRBJ1-1,TRBV2,ASRLGSTEAF
-,TRBJ1-1,TRBV6-5,ASSFQGFNTEAF
-,TRBJ2-7,TRBV2,ASRLHTGTGGEQY
-,TRBJ2-5,TRBV6-5,ASSTFETQY
-,TRBJ1-1,TRBV19,ASNNRQAGTEAF
once,TRBJ1-2,TRBV6-1,ASSSNSRDVYGYT
few,TRBJ1-4,TRBV11-1,ASRLTGENEKLF
once,TRBJ1-2,TRBV4-1,ASSQDERQSGYT
few,TRBJ1-5,TRBV28,ASRGGGTGQPQH
-,TRBJ1-5,TRBV6-1,ASSEQGRQPQH
-,TRBJ2-5,TRBV7-7,ASSKGAVLETQY
-,TRBJ2-3,TRBV5-1,ASSLVGGAPDTQY
once,TRBJ1-2,TRBV10-3,AISSGDNYGYT
-,TRBJ1-1,TRBV6-1,ASSGQGAVTEAF
-,TRBJ2-1,TRBV6-4,ASSVSTVNNEQF
-,TRBJ1-2,TRBV14,ASSQSGPNYGYT
-,TRBJ1-1,TRBV19,ASSDRGQTEAF
-,TRBJ1-2,TRBV29-1,SATENYGYT
-,TRBJ1-1,TRBV19,ASSPQVTVREAF
-,TRBJ1-4,TRBV5-1,ASSLEGSGEKLF
-,TRBJ1-1,TRBV6-4,ASSDPARGAF
-,TRBJ2-7,TRBV29-1,SVGWGLEQY
-,TRBJ1-2,TRBV5-1,ASSQGSDYGYT
-,TRBJ2-7,TRBV6-5,ASGRGNEQY
-,TRBJ1-2,TRBV19,ASSAEGGGYT
-,TRBJ1-5,TRBV30,AWSVGARYISQPQH
-,TRBJ2-5,TRBV28,ASRKTGGQETQY
-,TRBJ2-4,TRBV19,ASSAIGGINIQY
-,TRBJ2-3,TRBV28,ASSFPPGSRSSGTDTQY
-,TRBJ2-2,TRBV2,ASSETYAGELF
-,TRBJ1-6,TRBV4-1,ASSQEPGQDSPLH
-,TRBJ2-7,TRBV28,ASRKPGTSGTYEQY
-,TRBJ2-1,TRBV10-1,ASTASGRREQF
-,TRBJ2-2,TRBV5-1,ASSLRTRTGELF
-,TRBJ2-7,TRBV2,ASKSRDRISSYEQY
once,TRBJ1-1,TRBV4-1,ASSQNPTGAVNTEAF
-,TRBJ2-1,TRBV4-1,ASSQAASNEQF
-,TRBJ2-3,TRBV5-4,ASSLERGGRDTQY
-,TRBJ2-5,TRBV7-2,ASSLAAARGQETQY
-,TRBJ1-5,TRBV23-1,ASSQSREFSNQPQH
-,TRBJ1-2,TRBV6-5,ASSQPGQGDYGYT
-,TRBJ2-5,TRBV7-8,ASSVRLTGWRETQY